A single sample is the source of the 21 T cell receptor beta chains below, sequenced in a study of technical replicates of blood from a few donors. Generated by immunoSEQ multiplex PCR, the TCRdb table keeps only in-frame clones and is missing some. The table includes some 71,000 clones, about 97% detected once. Sequenced: T cells isolated from PBMCs. The origin of the receptors is a human donor in good health.

The genes are TRBV6-5 and TRBJ2-2; TRBD1 aligns across 7 bases. The CDR3 consists of 15 residues. The germline CDR1 and CDR2 sequences are MNHEY and SVGAGI. V lost 0 bases and J lost 8; bases outside the gene matches: 6. CDR3 bases: TGTGCCAGCAGTTACTCGAGTAGGGGGCCTGGGGAGCTGTTTTTT. Encoded protein: CASSYSSRGPGELFF.

This chain joins TRBV2 and TRBJ2-5, with D perhaps matching TRBD2 (6 bases). The germline gives CDR1 SNHLY, CDR2 FYNNEI. V lost 8 bases and J 4 bases, leaving 14 bases between the germline ends. The CDR3 loop spans 13 amino acids. This chain's CDR3 is CASHEVRGETQYF. The CDR3 nucleotides are TGTGCCAGCCACGAAGTGCGGGGAGAGACCCAGTACTTC.

The V gene is TRBV20-1, the J gene TRBJ1-5; D is perhaps TRBD1 (6 bases). In germline, CDR1 is DFQATT, CDR2 SNEGSKA (reference sequence). Trimming cost V 7 bases and J 9 bases, with 13 bases left between them. The CDR3 sequence is 11 residues long. CDR3 sequence reads: CSVTGNGPQHF. CDR3 sequence (DNA): TGCAGTGTAACAGGGAATGGGCCCCAGCATTTT.

The chain employs TRBV7-2 and TRBJ1-5; D may be TRBD1 (5 bases). V lost 0 bases and J 6 bases, leaving 12 bases between the germline ends. The germline V gene has CDR1 SGHTA and CDR2 FQGNSA. The CDR3 runs to 15 residues. In DNA, the CDR3 is TGTGCCAGCAGCTTAGCGCGGGGGGTGGTTCAGCCCCAGCATTTT. This codes for CASSLARGVVQPQHF.

The chain combines TRBV6-1 with TRBJ1-5; D call uncertain. Germline CDR1 and CDR2: MNHNS and SASEGT. The CDR3 covers 13 residues. With 1 base removed from V and 4 bases from J, the gap between germline ends came to 5 bases. CDR3 sequence: CASSEDENQPQHF. The CDR3 coding sequence is TGTGCCAGCAGTGAAGACGAGAATCAGCCCCAGCATTTT.

The chain recombines TRBV7-8 with TRBJ1-5; D possibly corresponds to TRBD1 (6 bases). This CDR3 contains 15 residues. The ends were cut back, 4 bases at V and 7 bases at J, with 17 bases in the middle. Germline V gives CDR1 SGHVS, CDR2 FQNEAQ. The CDR3 spells CASSSRGGGYQPQHF. The CDR3 DNA follows: TGTGCCAGCAGCTCTAGGGGCGGGGGCTACCAGCCCCAGCATTTT.

This chain links TRBV19 with TRBJ1-1; 7 positions match TRBD1. The germline gives CDR1 LNHDA, CDR2 SQIVND (reference sequence). With 0 bases clipped from V and 2 bases from J, the junction kept 0 bases outside the gene matches. The CDR3 covers 14 residues. The chain's CDR3 is CASSIEGGNTEAFF. The CDR3 DNA sequence: TGTGCCAGTAGTATAGAAGGGGGCAACACTGAAGCTTTCTTT.

The J gene is TRBJ2-2, the V gene TRBV30; tentative D call: TRBD1 (5 bases). Deletions cut 4 bases from V and 1 base from J, with 10 bases between. Germline CDR1 reads GTSNPN; CDR2 reads SVGIG (reference sequence). The CDR3 consists of 14 residues. This CDR3 reads CAWNRLLNTGELFF. The CDR3, as DNA: TGTGCCTGGAACAGGCTATTGAACACCGGGGAGCTGTTTTTT.

This clone was recorded once. V usage is TRBV19 and J usage is TRBJ1-1, with 9 bases lining up with TRBD1. Unmatched junction bases numbered 2, after V lost 4 bases and J lost 5 bases. Germline CDR1 is LNHDA and CDR2 is SQIVND (reference sequence). CDR3 size: 13 residues. CDR3 DNA: TGTGCCAGTAGTAAGGACAGGGGAACTGAAGCTTTCTTT. Translation: CASSKDRGTEAFF.

The chain combines TRBV28 with TRBJ2-1; 9 bases line up with TRBD1. CDR3 length equals 15 residues. Germline V CDR1 and CDR2: MDHEN, SYDVKM. V lost 5 bases and J lost 2; bases outside the gene matches: 4. The chain's CDR3 is CASSVDRGTYNEQFF. The CDR3, as DNA: TGTGCCAGCAGTGTGGACAGGGGTACCTACAATGAGCAGTTCTTC. Full variable domain (rest looked up from reference TRBV28 and TRBJ2-1): DVKVTQSSRYLVKRTGEKVFLECVQDMDHENMFWYRQDPGLGLRLIYFSYDVKMKEKGDIPEGYSVSREKKERFSLILESASTNQTSMYLCASSVDRGTYNEQFFGPGTRLTVL.

The chain carries TRBV28 and TRBJ2-3; 10 bases align to TRBD2. The CDR3 is 15 residues long. The J segment lost 6 bases and the V segment lost 3 bases, leaving 6 bases of the junction unmatched. The germline gives CDR1 MDHEN, CDR2 SYDVKM. The CDR3 DNA sequence: TGTGCCAGCAGTTTGCCAAGACTAGCGGGTGATACGCAGTATTTT. Its protein product is CASSLPRLAGDTQYF.

CDR3 nucleotide sequence: TGTGCCAGTAGTAAAGGACAGTCCGGCGAAGACACTGAAGCTTTCTTT. It codes for CASSKGQSGEDTEAFF. The genes are TRBV19 and TRBJ1-1; D is perhaps TRBD1 (6 bases). Deletions cut 4 bases from V and 3 bases from J, with 18 bases between. The CDR3 has 16 amino acids. The germline gives CDR1 LNHDA, CDR2 SQIVND (reference sequence).

The J gene is TRBJ2-7, the V gene TRBV4-1; TRBD2 agrees at 7 bases. Trimming cost V 0 bases and J 4 bases; bases outside gene matches: 6. Germline V gives CDR1 MGHRA, CDR2 YSYEKL. This CDR3 has 15 residues. CDR3 sequence reads: CASSQERETLYEQYF. The DNA of the CDR3 is TGCGCCAGCAGCCAAGAGCGGGAGACTCTATACGAGCAGTACTTC.

This clone was seen just once. The rearrangement links TRBV5-5 to TRBJ2-7, with TRBD2 matching 9 bases. V trimming: 0 bases; J trimming: 1 base; junction bases outside the gene matches: 2. The CDR3 has 15 amino acids. Germline V gives CDR1 SGHKS, CDR2 YYEKEE (reference sequence). The CDR3 sequence is CASSLGLAGSYEQYF. DNA of the CDR3: TGTGCCAGCAGCTTGGGCCTAGCGGGGTCCTACGAGCAGTACTTC.

This sequence joins TRBV7-6 and TRBJ2-1, with 12 bases lining up with TRBD2. Germline V gives CDR1 SGHVS, CDR2 FNYEAQ. The CDR3 spans 16 residues. The trim removed 5 bases at V and 9 bases at J, leaving 11 bases unmatched. The CDR3 DNA follows: TGTGCCAGCAGCGGGGGACTAGCGGGCCTTAGGGGTGAGCAGTTCTTC. Translation gives CASSGGLAGLRGEQFF.

This chain connects TRBV5-1 to TRBJ2-7, with 9 bases identical to TRBD1. CDR1 and CDR2 from the germline V gene are SGHRS and YFSETQ. Germline trimming cut 0 bases from V and 3 bases from J; bases unmatched to any gene: 4. The CDR3 contains 15 residues. CDR3 in amino acids: CASSLAGQGFYEQYF. The CDR3 nucleotides read TGCGCCAGCAGCTTGGCAGGACAGGGGTTCTACGAGCAGTACTTC.

The V and J genes are TRBV25-1 and TRBJ2-1; D is undetermined. CDR1 MGHDK and CDR2 SYGVNS come from the germline V gene. The CDR3 runs to 12 residues. Trimming stripped 8 bases from V and 2 bases from J, with 7 bases between. In DNA, the CDR3 is TGTGCCAGCCACGACACCTACAATGAGCAGTTCTTC. It codes for CASHDTYNEQFF.

The gene calls are TRBV4-3 and TRBJ2-7; tentative D call: TRBD1 (6 bases). Germline V gene lookup returns CDR1 LGHNA and CDR2 YSLEER. The CDR3 is made up of 14 amino acids. V lost 0 bases to trimming and J lost 8 bases, with 14 bases between them. The CDR3 sequence: CASSQDDRRSKQYF. The CDR3 DNA is TGCGCCAGCAGCCAAGACGACAGGCGGTCCAAGCAGTACTTC.

V is TRBV6-5 and J is TRBJ2-5; D possibly corresponds to TRBD1 (6 bases). This CDR3 has 12 residues. Trimming shortened V by 5 bases and J by 5 bases, and 9 bases separated the two germline ends. The germline gives CDR1 MNHEY, CDR2 SVGAGI. The CDR3 DNA follows: TGTGCCAGCAGTACAGGGTTTGAGACCCAGTACTTC. Translating it yields CASSTGFETQYF.

The chain uses TRBV2 and TRBJ1-5; weak D call: TRBD1 (6 bases). Germline loops: CDR1 SNHLY, CDR2 FYNNEI. The CDR3 is 13 amino acids. The CDR3 DNA reads TGTGCTAGCTCCCTCGACAGGCTCCAGCCCCAGCATTTT. Amino acids: CASSLDRLQPQHF.

The chain links TRBV4-3 to TRBJ2-2; perhaps TRBD2 as D (6 bases). CDR1 and CDR2 from the germline V gene are LGHNA and YSLEER. The CDR3 is 14 residues long. With 8 bases removed from V and 1 base from J, the gap between germline ends came to 11 bases. The DNA for the CDR3 is TGCGCCAGCCGACCGGGGGTGAACACCGGGGAGCTGTTTTTT. Translated, it gives CASRPGVNTGELFF.